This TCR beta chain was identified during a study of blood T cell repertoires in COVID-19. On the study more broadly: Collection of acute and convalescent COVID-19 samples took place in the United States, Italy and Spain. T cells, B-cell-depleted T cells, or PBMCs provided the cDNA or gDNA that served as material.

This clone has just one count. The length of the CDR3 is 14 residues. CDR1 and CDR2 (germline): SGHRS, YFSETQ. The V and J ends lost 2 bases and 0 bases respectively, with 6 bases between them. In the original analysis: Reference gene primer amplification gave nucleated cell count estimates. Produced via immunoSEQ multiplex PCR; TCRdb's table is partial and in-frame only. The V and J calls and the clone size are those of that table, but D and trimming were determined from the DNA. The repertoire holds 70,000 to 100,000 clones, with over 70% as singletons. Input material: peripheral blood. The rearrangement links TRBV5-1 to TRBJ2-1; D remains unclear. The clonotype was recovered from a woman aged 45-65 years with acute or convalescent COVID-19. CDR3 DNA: TGCGCCAGCAGCTTAGGAGACTCCTACAATGAGCAGTTCTTC. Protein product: CASSLGDSYNEQFF. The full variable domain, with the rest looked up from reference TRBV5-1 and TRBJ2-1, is KAGVTQTPRYLIKTRGQQVTLSCSPISGHRSVSWYQQTPGQGLQFLFEYFSETQRNKGNFPGRFSGRQFSNSRSEMNVSTLELGDSALYLCASSLGDSYNEQFFGPGTRLTVL.